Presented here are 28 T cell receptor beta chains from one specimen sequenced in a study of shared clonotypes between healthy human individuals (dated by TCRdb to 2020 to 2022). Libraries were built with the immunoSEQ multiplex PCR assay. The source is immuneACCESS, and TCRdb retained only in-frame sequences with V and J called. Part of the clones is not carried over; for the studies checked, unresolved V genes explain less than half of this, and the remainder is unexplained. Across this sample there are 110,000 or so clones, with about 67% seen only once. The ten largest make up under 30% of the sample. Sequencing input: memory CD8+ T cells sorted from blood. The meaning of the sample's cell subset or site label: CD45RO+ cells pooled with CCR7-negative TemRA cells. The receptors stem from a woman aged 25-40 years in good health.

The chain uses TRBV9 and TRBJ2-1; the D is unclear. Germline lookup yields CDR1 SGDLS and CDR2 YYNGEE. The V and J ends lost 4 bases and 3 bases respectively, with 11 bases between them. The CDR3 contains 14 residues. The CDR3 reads CASSPQVNYNEQFF. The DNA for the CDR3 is TGTGCCAGCAGCCCGCAGGTCAACTACAATGAGCAGTTCTTC.

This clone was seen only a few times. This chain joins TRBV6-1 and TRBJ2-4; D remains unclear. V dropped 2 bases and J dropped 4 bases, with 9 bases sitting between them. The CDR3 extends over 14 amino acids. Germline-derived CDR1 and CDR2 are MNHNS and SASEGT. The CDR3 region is CASSEMADKNIQYF. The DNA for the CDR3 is TGTGCCAGCAGTGAAATGGCTGATAAAAACATTCAGTACTTC.

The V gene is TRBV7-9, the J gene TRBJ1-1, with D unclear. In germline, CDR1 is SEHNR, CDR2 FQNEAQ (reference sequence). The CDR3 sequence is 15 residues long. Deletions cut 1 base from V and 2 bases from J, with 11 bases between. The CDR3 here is CASSLGWAENTEAFF. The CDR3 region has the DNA TGTGCCAGCAGCTTAGGGTGGGCAGAAAACACTGAAGCTTTCTTT.

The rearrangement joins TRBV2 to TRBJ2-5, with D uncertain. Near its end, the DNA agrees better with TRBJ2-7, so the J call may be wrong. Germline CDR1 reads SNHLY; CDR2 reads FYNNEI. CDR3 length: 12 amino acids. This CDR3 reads CASRDGSYEQYF. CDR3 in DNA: TGTGCCAGCAGGGACGGCTCCTACGAGCAGTACTTC.

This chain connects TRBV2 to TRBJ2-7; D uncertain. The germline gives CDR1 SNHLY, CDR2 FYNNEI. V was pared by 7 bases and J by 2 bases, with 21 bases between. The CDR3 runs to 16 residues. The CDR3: CASKGLDGWVPYEQYF. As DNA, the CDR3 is TGTGCCAGCAAGGGTTTGGACGGTTGGGTTCCCTACGAGCAGTACTTC.

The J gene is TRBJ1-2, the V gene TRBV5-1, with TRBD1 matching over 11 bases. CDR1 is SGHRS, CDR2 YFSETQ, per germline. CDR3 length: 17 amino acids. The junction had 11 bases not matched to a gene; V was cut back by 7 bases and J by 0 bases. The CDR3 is CASRWTGGHDPNYGYTF. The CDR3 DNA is TGCGCCAGCCGGTGGACAGGGGGCCACGACCCTAACTATGGCTACACCTTC.

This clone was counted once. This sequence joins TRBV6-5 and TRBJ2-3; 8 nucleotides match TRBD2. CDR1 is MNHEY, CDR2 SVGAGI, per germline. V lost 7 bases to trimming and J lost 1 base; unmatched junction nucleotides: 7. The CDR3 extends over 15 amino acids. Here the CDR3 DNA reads TGTGCCAGCACCAAGTGGCGGGAGGGCACAGATACGCAGTATTTT. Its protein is CASTKWREGTDTQYF.

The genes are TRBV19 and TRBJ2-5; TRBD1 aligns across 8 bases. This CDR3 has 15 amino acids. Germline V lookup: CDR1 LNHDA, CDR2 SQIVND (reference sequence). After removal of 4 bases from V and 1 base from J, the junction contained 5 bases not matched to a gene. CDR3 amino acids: CASSTRGLSQETQYF. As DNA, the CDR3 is TGTGCCAGTAGTACCAGGGGGCTCAGCCAAGAGACCCAGTACTTC. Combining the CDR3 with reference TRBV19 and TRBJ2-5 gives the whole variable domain DGGITQSPKYLFRKEGQNVTLSCEQNLNHDAMYWYRQDPGQGLRLIYYSQIVNDFQKGDIAEGYSVSREKKESFPLTVTSAQKNPTAFYLCASSTRGLSQETQYFGPGTRLLVL.

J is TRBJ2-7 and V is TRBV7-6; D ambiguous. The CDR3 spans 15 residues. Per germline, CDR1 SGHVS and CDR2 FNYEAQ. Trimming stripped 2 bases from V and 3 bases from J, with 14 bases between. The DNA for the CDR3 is TGTGCCAGCAGCTTATTCTTGGGTTCCTACTACGAGCAGTACTTC. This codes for CASSLFLGSYYEQYF. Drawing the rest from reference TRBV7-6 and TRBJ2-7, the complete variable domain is GAGVSQSPRYKVTKRGQDVALRCDPISGHVSLYWYRQALGQGPEFLTYFNYEAQQDKSGLPNDRFSAERPEGSISTLTIQRTEQRDSAMYRCASSLFLGSYYEQYFGPGTRLTVT.

The DNA of the CDR3 is TGTGCCAGCAGTCATCAGGGGGCTGACTACGAGCAGTACTTC. Amino acids: CASSHQGADYEQYF. V is TRBV28 and J is TRBJ2-7; 8 bases line up with TRBD1. The ends lost 5 bases at V and 3 bases at J; junction bases unmatched: 6. Per the germline V gene, CDR1 is MDHEN and CDR2 is SYDVKM. This CDR3 spans 14 amino acids.

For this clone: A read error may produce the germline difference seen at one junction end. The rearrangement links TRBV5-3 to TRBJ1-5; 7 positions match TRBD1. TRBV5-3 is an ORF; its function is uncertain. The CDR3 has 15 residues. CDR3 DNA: TGTGCCAGCAGCTCGACAGGGTCAGGCAATCAGCCCCAGCATTTT. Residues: CASSSTGSGNQPQHF.

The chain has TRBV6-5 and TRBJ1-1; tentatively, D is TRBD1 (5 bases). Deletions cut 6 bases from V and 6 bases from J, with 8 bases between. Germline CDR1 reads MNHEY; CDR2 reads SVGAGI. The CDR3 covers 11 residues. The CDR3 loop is CASRTGAEAFF. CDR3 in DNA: TGTGCCAGCAGAACGGGGGCTGAAGCTTTCTTT.

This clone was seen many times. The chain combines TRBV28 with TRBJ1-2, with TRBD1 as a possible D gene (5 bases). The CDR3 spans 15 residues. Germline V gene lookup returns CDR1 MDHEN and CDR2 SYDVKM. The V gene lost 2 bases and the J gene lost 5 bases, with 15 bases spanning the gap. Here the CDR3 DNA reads TGTGCCAGCAGTTTAAGGGGCGCGGGGTATTATGGCTACACCTTC. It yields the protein CASSLRGAGYYGYTF.

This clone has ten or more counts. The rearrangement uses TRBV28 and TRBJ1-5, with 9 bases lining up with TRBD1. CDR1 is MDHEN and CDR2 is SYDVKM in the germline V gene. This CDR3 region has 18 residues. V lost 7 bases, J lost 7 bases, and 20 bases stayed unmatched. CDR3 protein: CASNLPGQGVVTGQPQHF. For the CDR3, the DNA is TGTGCCAGCAACCTACCGGGACAGGGAGTGGTCACGGGGCAGCCCCAGCATTTT. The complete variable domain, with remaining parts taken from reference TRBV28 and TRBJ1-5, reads DVKVTQSSRYLVKRTGEKVFLECVQDMDHENMFWYRQDPGLGLRLIYFSYDVKMKEKGDIPEGYSVSREKKERFSLILESASTNQTSMYLCASNLPGQGVVTGQPQHFGDGTRLSIL.

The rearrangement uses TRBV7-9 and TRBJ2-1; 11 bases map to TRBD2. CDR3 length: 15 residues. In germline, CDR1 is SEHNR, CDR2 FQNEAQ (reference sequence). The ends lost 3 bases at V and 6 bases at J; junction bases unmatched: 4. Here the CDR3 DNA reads TGTGCCAGCAGCTTTCTAGCGGGAGGCTTCAATGAGCAGTTCTTC. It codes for CASSFLAGGFNEQFF.

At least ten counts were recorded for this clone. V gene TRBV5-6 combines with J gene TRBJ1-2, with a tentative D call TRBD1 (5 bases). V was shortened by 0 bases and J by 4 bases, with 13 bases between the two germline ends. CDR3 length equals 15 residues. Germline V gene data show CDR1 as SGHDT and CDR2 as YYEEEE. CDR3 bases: TGTGCCAGCAGCTTGGGGACAAATCTTTTCTATGGCTACACCTTC. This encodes CASSLGTNLFYGYTF.

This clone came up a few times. CDR3: CASNPRSSYNSPLHF. The CDR3 bases are TGTGCCAGCAACCCGCGGAGCTCCTATAATTCACCCCTCCACTTT. J is TRBJ1-6 and V is TRBV28; D gene uncertain. Trimming cost V 7 bases and J 0 bases, with 10 bases left between them. The CDR3 sequence is 15 residues long. In germline, CDR1 is MDHEN, CDR2 SYDVKM.

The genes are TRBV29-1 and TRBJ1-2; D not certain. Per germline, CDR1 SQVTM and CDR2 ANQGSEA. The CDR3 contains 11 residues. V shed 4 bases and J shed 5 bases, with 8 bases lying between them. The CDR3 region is CSVVDGYGYTF. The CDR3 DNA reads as TGCAGCGTTGTGGACGGATATGGCTACACCTTC.

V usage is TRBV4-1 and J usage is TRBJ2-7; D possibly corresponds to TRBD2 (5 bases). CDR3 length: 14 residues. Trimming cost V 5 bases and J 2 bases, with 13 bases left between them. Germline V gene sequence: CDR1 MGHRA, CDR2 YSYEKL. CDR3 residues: CASSLRDQAYEQYF. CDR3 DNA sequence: TGCGCCAGCAGCTTACGGGATCAAGCCTACGAGCAGTACTTC.

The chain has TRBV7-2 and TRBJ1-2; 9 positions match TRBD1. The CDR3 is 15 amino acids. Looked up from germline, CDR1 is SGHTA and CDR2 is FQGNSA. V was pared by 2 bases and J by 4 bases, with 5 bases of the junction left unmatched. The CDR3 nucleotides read TGTGCCAGCAGCTTAACAGGGGGCTTCGTCTATGGCTACACCTTC. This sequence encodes CASSLTGGFVYGYTF.

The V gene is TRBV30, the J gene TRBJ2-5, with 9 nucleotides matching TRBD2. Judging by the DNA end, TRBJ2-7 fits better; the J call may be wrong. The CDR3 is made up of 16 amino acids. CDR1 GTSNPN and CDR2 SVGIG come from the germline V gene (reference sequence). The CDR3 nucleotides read TGTGCCTGGAGTGCGGTAGCGGGAGCTTCCTCCTACGAGCAGTACTTC. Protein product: CAWSAVAGASSYEQYF.

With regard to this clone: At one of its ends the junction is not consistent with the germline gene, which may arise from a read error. The chain's CDR3 is CASRLGDRGRYTEAFF. DNA of the CDR3: TGTGCCAGCAGGTTGGGGGACAGGGGGCGATACACTGAAGCTTTCTTT. The chain joins TRBV5-4 to TRBJ1-1; 12 nucleotides align to TRBD1. This CDR3 is built from 16 residues. CDR1 SGHNT and CDR2 YYREEE come from the germline V gene (reference sequence).

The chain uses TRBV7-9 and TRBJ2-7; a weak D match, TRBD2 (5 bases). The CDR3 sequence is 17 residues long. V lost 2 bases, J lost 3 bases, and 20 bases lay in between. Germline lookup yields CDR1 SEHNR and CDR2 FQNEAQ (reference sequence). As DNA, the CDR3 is TGTGCCAGCAGCTTAACCCCCTTTGTGGGAGAAGGCTACGAGCAGTACTTC. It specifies CASSLTPFVGEGYEQYF.

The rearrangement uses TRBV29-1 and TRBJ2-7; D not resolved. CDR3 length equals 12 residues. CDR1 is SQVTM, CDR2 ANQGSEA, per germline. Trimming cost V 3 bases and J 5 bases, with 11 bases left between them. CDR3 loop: CSVDSLGDEQYF. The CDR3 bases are TGCAGCGTTGATTCGCTAGGCGACGAGCAGTACTTC.

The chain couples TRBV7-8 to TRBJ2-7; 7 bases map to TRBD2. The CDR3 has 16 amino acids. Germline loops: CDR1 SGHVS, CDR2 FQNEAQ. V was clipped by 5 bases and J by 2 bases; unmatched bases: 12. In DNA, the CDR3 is TGTGCCAGCAGCCAAGAAGGGGCGGGAGATCCCTACGAGCAGTACTTC. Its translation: CASSQEGAGDPYEQYF.

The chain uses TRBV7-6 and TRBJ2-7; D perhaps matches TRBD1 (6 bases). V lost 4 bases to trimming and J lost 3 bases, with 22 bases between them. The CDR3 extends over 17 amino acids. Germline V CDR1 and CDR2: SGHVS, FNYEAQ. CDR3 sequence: CASSSTYGTEGVYEQYF. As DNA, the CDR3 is TGTGCCAGCAGCTCCACTTATGGAACAGAGGGGGTCTACGAGCAGTACTTC. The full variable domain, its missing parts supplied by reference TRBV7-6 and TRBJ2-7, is GAGVSQSPRYKVTKRGQDVALRCDPISGHVSLYWYRQALGQGPEFLTYFNYEAQQDKSGLPNDRFSAERPEGSISTLTIQRTEQRDSAMYRCASSSTYGTEGVYEQYFGPGTRLTVT.

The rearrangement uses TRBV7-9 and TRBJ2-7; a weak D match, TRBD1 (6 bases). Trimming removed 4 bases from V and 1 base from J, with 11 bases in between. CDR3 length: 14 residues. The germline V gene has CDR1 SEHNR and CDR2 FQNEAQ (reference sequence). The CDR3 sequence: CASSWRQDSYEQYF. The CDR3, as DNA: TGTGCCAGCAGCTGGCGACAGGATTCCTACGAGCAGTACTTC.

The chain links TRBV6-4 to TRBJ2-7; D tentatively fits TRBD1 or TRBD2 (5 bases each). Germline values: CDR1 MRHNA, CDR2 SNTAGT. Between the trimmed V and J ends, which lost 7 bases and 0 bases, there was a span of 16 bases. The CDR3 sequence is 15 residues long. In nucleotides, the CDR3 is TGTGCCAGCAAAATGCCGGGACGGCCCTCCTACGAGCAGTACTTC. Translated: CASKMPGRPSYEQYF.